The source of this T cell receptor (beta chain) is a study of blood T cells in healthy people across ages. Study-level results: PBMCs that were unsorted prevented a conclusive naive versus antigen-experienced comparison.

Then a second PCR, running about 6 to 11 cycles, was carried out with a sample-barcoded 5' primer and a J-beta primer mix. Carrying 12 random nucleotides, a template-switch adaptor labeled each individual cDNA molecule. TCRdb re-called the 5' RACE reads with MiXCR, one entry per CDR3 protein. The sample consists of about 1,600,000 distinct CDR3 sequences, about 43% of them appearing once. V lost 3 bases, J lost 1 base, and 3 bases stayed unmatched. The CDR3 is 14 residues long. Drawn from each donor were 8.5 to 10 milliliters of peripheral blood. Total RNA extraction produced at least 6 micrograms (per sample) for the study. About this clonotype: Its antigen remains unidentified.

Input material: blood. The receptor's source is a woman aged 18-29 years in good health. The rearrangement uses TRBV12-3 or TRBV12-4 and TRBJ2-7; 7 nucleotides match TRBD1. In DNA form, the CDR3 reads TGTGCCAGCAGTTTTACGGGACAGTCCTACGAGCAGTACTTC. Protein: CASSFTGQSYEQYF.